This T cell receptor (beta chain) was identified during a study of T cells after yellow fever vaccination. Whole-study context: For low cell numbers, libraries were made with SMART-Seq v4 Ultra Low Input.

This clonotype was observed many times. As yet, its antigen is unknown. Trimming removed 4 bases from V and 6 bases from J, with 16 bases in between. The CDR3 length is 14 residues. Findings and caveats of the study: Booster samples showed a return of most primary-vaccination clones (under 98% CD4, around 88% CD8).

One entry per CDR3 protein results from TCRdb running MiXCR on the 5' RACE reads. The table includes around 230,000 distinct CDR3 sequences, around 6.7% detected once. The sample in question was CD4+ T cells sorted from PBMCs, obtained on the day of the yellow fever booster vaccination. The TCR sequence derives from a man between 25 and 39 years old who received the YFV17D yellow fever vaccine. V gene TRBV12-3 or TRBV12-4 combines with J gene TRBJ2-7; D possibly matches TRBD1 or TRBD2 (5 bases each). The CDR3 bases are TGTGCCAGCAGTTCCCGGGACGGCGGCCCCGAGCAGTACTTC. It translates to CASSSRDGGPEQYF.